The present entry profiles one T cell receptor gamma chain with its context. Its antigen specificity is not known. Per-nucleotide qualities are absent, and no much larger clonotype sits a single base away. Library creation used multiplex PCR. The sample was run on an Ion Torrent PGM. TRG repertoires were amplified from approximately 0.2 ug of biopsy DNA using the LymphoTrack kit, whose primers carry Illumina adapters. TRG amplicons were purified with AMPure XP beads, quantified on a 2100 Bioanalyzer, and pooled equimolarly. Sequencing of TRG libraries was performed on an Ion PGM instrument. The authors processed their data as follows. Reads in which more than 10% of nucleotides fell below the per-patient third-quartile quality score were removed with FastX. Reads were aligned with IMGT/HighV-QUEST to assign V, D and J genes, identify CDR3 regions and assess functionality. After the sequences were translated into amino acids, every sequence predicted to be non-functional was thrown out. The CDR3s were broken into kmers both with and without positional annotation, PCA was run on the kmer frequencies, and the samples were clustered using every one of the 1023 combinations of PCs 1-10. Classification was validated by leave-one-out cross-validation, re-optimising parameters on the remaining samples each time. Using the vegan R package, Shannon diversity was calculated from repeated random subsamples whose size matched the lowest read count. Clone calls in TCRdb were regenerated from the public reads with CATT, after which identical DNA sequences shared one row. None of the V and J calls come from the authors' own analysis; TCRdb made them. This sample holds about a thousand gamma-chain clones; roughly 46% were observed only once. The top ten hold around 15% of the sample.

For each case, genomic DNA was extracted from ten 5-um FFPE scrolls with the QIAamp DNA FFPE tissue kit. Classification of coeliac disease based on the TCR repertoire was tested using fully anonymised formalin-fixed paraffin-embedded duodenal biopsies that were surplus to diagnostic needs. This specimen comes from a study of intestinal T cells in coeliac disease (dated by TCRdb to the early 2020s). Describing the broader study: Coeliac patients were much younger than controls, with mean ages of roughly 15 versus 50 years in the TRG cohort. The TCR-delta (TRD) cohort included duodenal biopsies from 11 coeliac disease patients and 11 non-coeliac controls. A second, larger TCR-gamma (TRG) cohort included duodenal biopsies from approximately 33 coeliac disease patients and 20 to 25 non-coeliac controls. Overall study results and their limits: FFPE-derived DNA was found to be relatively degraded, and loss of a proportion of TCR sequences in each sample was likely caused by this degradation. In training, clustering based on TRD kmers put every one of the 22 biopsies in the right class, and the leave-one-out accuracy was reported as 91%. TRG clustering correctly classified most of the 54 biopsies (about 94%), with a reported leave-one-out accuracy of around 87%. Repeated CDR3 amino acid sequences could not be distinguished from PCR duplicates. Age was significantly different between the coeliac and control groups, but splitting the analysis by age did not give a significant classification.

Sequences EGSNGY (CDR1) and YDSYNSKV (CDR2) are obtained from the germline V gene. Trimming removed 4 bases from V and 6 bases from J; the gene matches leave 18 bases unexplained. The CDR3 has 16 amino acids, counting the end cysteine and phenylalanine. Only the CDR3 part of the read is kept: 48 bases, read in frame from the first base. This sequence originates from a human donor with celiac disease. The sequenced sample consisted of a duodenal biopsy. The chain uses TRGV2 and TRGJ1 or TRGJ2. CDR3 region: CATWEEAASITYKKLF. In nucleotide form, the sequence is TGTGCCACCTGGGAAGAGGCAGCCTCGATTACTTATAAGAAACTCTTT.